What follows is one TCR beta chain and its context. Its specificity is unknown. Alongside a J-beta primer mix, a sample-barcoded 5' primer served in a second PCR lasting roughly 6 to 11 cycles. TCRdb re-derived calls from the 5' RACE reads in MiXCR, one entry per CDR3 protein. The table lists 650,000 to 1,000,000 distinct CDR3 sequences, under 40% of them singletons, with 13% in the top ten. This sample was included in a study of blood T cells in healthy people across ages. Background on the study: Through template switching, about one barcoded beta molecule was captured per two T cells, as measured in model experiments. Findings and caveats of the study: It was the long-lived donors that had more naive CD4+ cells and higher diversity than aged donors. CMV status of donors was unknown, possibly confounding expanded clonotype changes.

CDR1 is LGHNA and CDR2 is YSLEER in the germline V gene. V shed 5 bases and J shed 2 bases, with 17 bases lying between them. The CDR3 consists of 16 residues. The TCR sequence derives from a man aged 18 to 29 in good health. The chain links TRBV4-3 to TRBJ2-3; D remains ambiguous. The sequencing sample was made of blood. The CDR3 loop reads CASSYRWTLITDTQYF. DNA of the CDR3: TGCGCCAGCAGCTACCGATGGACCCTTATCACAGATACGCAGTATTTT.